The 16 T cell receptor beta chains below come from one sample, sequenced in a study of blood T cells in healthy people across ages (dated by TCRdb to between 2014 and 2016). Library preparation employed 5' RACE. Data came from an Illumina HiSeq 2500. A second PCR of roughly 7 to 11 cycles was performed with a sample-barcoded 5' primer and a J-beta primer mix. TCRdb redid the processing of the public reads, applying fastp at Q25 and MiXCR, and retained in-frame beta chains. Duplicate CDR3 protein sequences are folded into a single record with the most common DNA and genes. The sample table contains 450,000 to 700,000 distinct CDR3 sequences; only one count was recorded for about 26% of them. Less than 20% of the sample comes from the top ten. Sequenced sample: blood. These receptors came from a woman between 65 and 79 years old in good health.

This clonotype was seen a handful of times. Its ends do not fully match the called genes, so a read error is possible. The chain has TRBV10-3 and TRBJ2-5, with TRBD2 matching 9 bases. Germline-derived CDR1 and CDR2 are ENHRY and SYGVKD. The CDR3 spans 15 residues. In DNA, the CDR3 is TGTACCATCAGTGAGAATAGCGGGGGACAAGAGACCCAGTACTTC. It yields the protein CTISENSGGQETQYF.

The chain recombines TRBV6-2 or TRBV6-3 with TRBJ2-1; 9 positions agree with TRBD2. The DNA end is more similar to TRBJ2-7, so the J call may be wrong. CDR3 length: 14 amino acids. Per the germline V gene, CDR1 is MNHEY and CDR2 is SVGEGT. CDR3 in DNA: TGTGCCAGCAGTTACGGCGGGGGGGCCTACGAGCAGTACTTC. This sequence encodes CASSYGGGAYEQYF.

The chain recombines TRBV7-9 with TRBJ2-1; D remains unclear. Trimming stripped 5 bases from V and 3 bases from J, with 17 bases between. The germline V gene encodes CDR1 SEHNR and CDR2 FQNEAQ (reference sequence). This CDR3 is built from 16 residues. The chain's CDR3 is CASSPLLGSNYNEQFF. For the CDR3, the DNA is TGTGCCAGCAGCCCTTTGCTGGGATCTAACTACAATGAGCAGTTCTTC.

This clonotype has a handful of counts. The gene calls are TRBV12-3 or TRBV12-4 and TRBJ2-3; TRBD1 is a possible D gene (6 bases). Trimming cost V 6 bases and J 0 bases, with 16 bases left between them. The CDR3 runs 16 residues. CDR3 DNA: TGTGCCAGCAGGACGTTGACAGGCCCAAGCACAGATACGCAGTATTTT. Its translation is CASRTLTGPSTDTQYF.

In its sample, this clonotype was seen a few times. The chain joins TRBV5-1 to TRBJ1-2; D is possibly TRBD1 (5 bases). Trimming took 5 bases from V and 4 from J, leaving 18 bases between them. CDR1 SGHRS and CDR2 YFSETQ come from the germline V gene. The CDR3 is 15 residues long. The CDR3 loop is CASRAATGTGYGYTF. The DNA of the CDR3 is TGCGCCAGCAGAGCGGCTACCGGCACAGGCTATGGCTACACCTTC. The entire variable domain, with the rest obtained from reference TRBV5-1 and TRBJ1-2, is as follows: KAGVTQTPRYLIKTRGQQVTLSCSPISGHRSVSWYQQTPGQGLQFLFEYFSETQRNKGNFPGRFSGRQFSNSRSEMNVSTLELGDSALYLCASRAATGTGYGYTFGSGTRLTVV.

This clonotype was counted only a few times. Germline and junction disagree at one end, which may indicate a read error. The chain links TRBV5-1 to TRBJ2-3; unclear D gene. The length of the CDR3 is 14 residues. Per the germline V gene, CDR1 is SGHRS and CDR2 is YFSETQ. CDR3 residues: CAGSFGDQTDTQYF. DNA of the CDR3: TGCGCCGGCAGCTTTGGAGACCAAACAGATACGCAGTATTTT.

The V gene is TRBV6-5, the J gene TRBJ2-1, with 10 bases that match TRBD2. CDR1 is MNHEY, CDR2 SVGAGI, per germline. J was trimmed by 7 bases and V by 2 bases; bases with no gene match: 11. This CDR3 is 17 amino acids long. The CDR3 spells CASSYAPTSGALNEQFF. CDR3 nucleotides: TGTGCCAGCAGTTACGCCCCCACTAGCGGGGCCTTAAATGAGCAGTTCTTC.

The chain uses TRBV15 and TRBJ2-5; possibly TRBD2 for D (5 bases). V shed 5 bases and J shed 5 bases, with 18 bases lying between them. The germline V gene has CDR1 LNHNV and CDR2 YYDKDF (reference sequence). CDR3 size: 15 residues. The CDR3: CATSGGGLPLETQYF. In DNA, the CDR3 is TGTGCCACCAGCGGAGGAGGCCTACCCCTGGAGACCCAGTACTTC.

This clonotype was picked up a small number of times. V is TRBV27 and J is TRBJ1-4, with 7 bases matching TRBD1. V shed 6 bases, J shed 4 bases, and the junction held 5 bases outside the gene matches. CDR3 length: 14 amino acids. Germline CDR1 MNHEY, CDR2 SMNVEV (reference sequence). The CDR3 DNA sequence: TGTGCCAGCAGCCAGGGACAGCTTAATGAAAAACTGTTTTTT. Amino acid sequence: CASSQGQLNEKLFF. The full variable domain, rest sourced from reference TRBV27 and TRBJ1-4, is EAQVTQNPRYLITVTGKKLTVTCSQNMNHEYMSWYRQDPGLGLRQIYYSMNVEVTDKGDVPEGYKVSRKEKRNFPLILESPSPNQTSLYFCASSQGQLNEKLFFGSGTQLSVL.

This clonotype was detected a few times. The rearrangement uses TRBV12-3 or TRBV12-4 and TRBJ2-2; D is perhaps TRBD2 (6 bases). Deletions cut 6 bases from V and 1 base from J, with 15 bases between. The CDR3 has 16 residues. CDR3 in DNA: TGTGCCAGCAGCCCCGCGGGGAGAGGGAACACCGGGGAGCTGTTTTTT. Translated: CASSPAGRGNTGELFF.

CDR3 residues: CASSQDWTTNEKLFF. The CDR3 bases are TGTGCCAGCAGCCAAGATTGGACAACTAATGAAAAACTGTTTTTT. This rearrangement joins TRBV4-2 to TRBJ1-4; D unclear. V shed 0 bases and J shed 0 bases, with 5 bases lying between them. Germline CDR1 reads LGHNA; CDR2 reads YNFKEQ. The CDR3 runs to 15 residues.

Many counts were recorded for this clonotype. The CDR3 protein is CAWSVRETQYF. In nucleotides, the CDR3 is TGTGCCTGGAGTGTACGGGAGACCCAGTACTTC. The chain links TRBV30 to TRBJ2-5; D is unresolved. V lost 0 bases, J lost 5 bases, and 4 bases lay in between. Germline CDR1 and CDR2: GTSNPN and SVGIG (reference sequence). The CDR3 consists of 11 residues.

The chain uses TRBV29-1 and TRBJ1-5; 7 nucleotides align to TRBD1. The CDR3 totals 14 residues. The germline gives CDR1 SQVTM, CDR2 ANQGSEA. Losses at the gene ends were 6 bases for V and 6 bases for J; bases not matched to a gene: 11. DNA for the CDR3: TGCAGCGTATCACAGGGGCGGGGGGGTCAGCCCCAGCATTTT. Translated, it gives CSVSQGRGGQPQHF.

Comments on this clonotype: Here the CDR3 omits its conserved ending phenylalanine or tryptophan, so a read error is the likely source. The gene calls are TRBV29-1 and TRBJ2-7; 8 bases are shared with TRBD1. V shed 6 bases, J shed 7 bases, and the junction held 11 bases outside the gene matches. This CDR3 is 13 amino acids long. The germline CDR1 and CDR2 sequences are SQVTM and ANQGSEA. This CDR3 reads CSVGQVGSMEQYL. Written as DNA, the CDR3 is TGCAGCGTGGGACAGGTAGGCTCTATGGAGCAGTACCTC.

As for this clonotype: At one end the junction does not follow the germline gene, possibly because of a read error. The rearrangement uses TRBV4-2 and TRBJ2-5; possibly TRBD1 or TRBD2 for D (5 bases each). The length of the CDR3 is 14 residues. From germline, CDR1 is LGHNA and CDR2 YNFKEQ. CDR3 DNA sequence: TGTGCCAGCAGCCAAGGAGGGGTAGGAGAGACTCAGTACTTC. Its protein product is CASSQGGVGETQYF.

The genes are TRBV6-2 or TRBV6-3 and TRBJ1-5, with D tentatively TRBD1 (6 bases). CDR1 is MNHEY and CDR2 is SVGEGT in the germline V gene. This CDR3 is 15 amino acids long. V was shortened by 6 bases and J by 3 bases, with 15 bases between the two germline ends. The CDR3 here is CASSLQGFTNQPQHF. The CDR3 nucleotides read TGTGCCAGCAGCCTACAGGGTTTTACCAATCAGCCCCAGCATTTT.